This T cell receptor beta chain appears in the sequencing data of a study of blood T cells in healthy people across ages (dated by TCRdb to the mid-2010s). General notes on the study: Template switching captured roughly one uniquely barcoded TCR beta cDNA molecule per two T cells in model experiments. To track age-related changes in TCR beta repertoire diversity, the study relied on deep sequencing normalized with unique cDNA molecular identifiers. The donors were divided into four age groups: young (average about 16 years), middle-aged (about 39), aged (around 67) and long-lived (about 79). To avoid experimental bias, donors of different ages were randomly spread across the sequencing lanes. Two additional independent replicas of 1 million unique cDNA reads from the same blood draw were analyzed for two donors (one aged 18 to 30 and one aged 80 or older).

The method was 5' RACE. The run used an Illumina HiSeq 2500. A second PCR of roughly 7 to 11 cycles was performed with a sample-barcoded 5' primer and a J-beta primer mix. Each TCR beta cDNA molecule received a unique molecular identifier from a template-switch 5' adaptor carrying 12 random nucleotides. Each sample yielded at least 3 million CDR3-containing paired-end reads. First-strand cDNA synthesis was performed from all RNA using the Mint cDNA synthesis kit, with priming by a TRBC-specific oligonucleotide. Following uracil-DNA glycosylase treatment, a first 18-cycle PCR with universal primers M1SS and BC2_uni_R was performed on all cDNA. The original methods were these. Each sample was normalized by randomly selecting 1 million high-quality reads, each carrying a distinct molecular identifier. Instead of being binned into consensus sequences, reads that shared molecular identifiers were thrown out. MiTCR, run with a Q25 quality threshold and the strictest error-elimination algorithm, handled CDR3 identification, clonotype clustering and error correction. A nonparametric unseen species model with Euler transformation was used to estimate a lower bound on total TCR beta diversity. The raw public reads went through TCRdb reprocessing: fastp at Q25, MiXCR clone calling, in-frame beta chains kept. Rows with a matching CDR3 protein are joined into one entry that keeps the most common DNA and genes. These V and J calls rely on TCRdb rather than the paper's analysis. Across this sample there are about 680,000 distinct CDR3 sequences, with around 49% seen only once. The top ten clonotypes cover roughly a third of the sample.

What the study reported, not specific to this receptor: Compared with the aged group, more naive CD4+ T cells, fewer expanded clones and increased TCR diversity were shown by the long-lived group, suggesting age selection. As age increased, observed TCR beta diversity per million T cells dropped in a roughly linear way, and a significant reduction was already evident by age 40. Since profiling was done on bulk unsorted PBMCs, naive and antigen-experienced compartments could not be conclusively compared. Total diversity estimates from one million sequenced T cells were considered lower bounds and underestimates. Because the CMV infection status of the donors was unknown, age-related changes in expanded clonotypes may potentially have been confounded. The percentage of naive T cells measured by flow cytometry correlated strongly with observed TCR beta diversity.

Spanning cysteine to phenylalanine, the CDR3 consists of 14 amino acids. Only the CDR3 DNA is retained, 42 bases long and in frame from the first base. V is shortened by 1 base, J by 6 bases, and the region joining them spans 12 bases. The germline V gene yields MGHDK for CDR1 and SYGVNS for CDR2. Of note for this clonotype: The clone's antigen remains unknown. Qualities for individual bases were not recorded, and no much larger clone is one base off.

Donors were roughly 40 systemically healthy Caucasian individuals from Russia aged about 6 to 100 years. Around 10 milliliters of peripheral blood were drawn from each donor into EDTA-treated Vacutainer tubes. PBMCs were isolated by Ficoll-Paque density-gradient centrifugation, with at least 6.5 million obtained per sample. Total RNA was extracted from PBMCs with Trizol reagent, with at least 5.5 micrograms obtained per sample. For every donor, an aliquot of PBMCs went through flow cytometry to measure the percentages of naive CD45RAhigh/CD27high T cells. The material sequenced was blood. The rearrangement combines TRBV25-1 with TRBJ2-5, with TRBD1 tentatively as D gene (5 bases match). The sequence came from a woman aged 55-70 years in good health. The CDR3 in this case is CASSELQGRKTQYF. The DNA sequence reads TGTGCCAGCAGTGAATTGCAGGGAAGGAAGACCCAGTACTTC.